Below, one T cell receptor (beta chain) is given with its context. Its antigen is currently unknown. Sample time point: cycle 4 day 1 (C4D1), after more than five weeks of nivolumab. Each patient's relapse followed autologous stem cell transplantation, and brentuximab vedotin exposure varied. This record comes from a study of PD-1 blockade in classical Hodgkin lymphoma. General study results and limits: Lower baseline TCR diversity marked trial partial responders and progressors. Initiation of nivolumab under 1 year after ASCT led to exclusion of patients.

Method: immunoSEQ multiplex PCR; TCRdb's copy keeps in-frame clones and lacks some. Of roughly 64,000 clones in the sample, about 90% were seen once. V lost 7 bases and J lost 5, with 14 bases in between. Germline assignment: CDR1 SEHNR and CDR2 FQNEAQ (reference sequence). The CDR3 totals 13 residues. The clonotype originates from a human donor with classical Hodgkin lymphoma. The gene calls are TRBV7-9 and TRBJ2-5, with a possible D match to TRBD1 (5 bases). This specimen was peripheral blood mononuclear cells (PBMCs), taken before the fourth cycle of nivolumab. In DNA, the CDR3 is TGTGCCAGCAACCGACAGATAATGGAGACCCAGTACTTC. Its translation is CASNRQIMETQYF.